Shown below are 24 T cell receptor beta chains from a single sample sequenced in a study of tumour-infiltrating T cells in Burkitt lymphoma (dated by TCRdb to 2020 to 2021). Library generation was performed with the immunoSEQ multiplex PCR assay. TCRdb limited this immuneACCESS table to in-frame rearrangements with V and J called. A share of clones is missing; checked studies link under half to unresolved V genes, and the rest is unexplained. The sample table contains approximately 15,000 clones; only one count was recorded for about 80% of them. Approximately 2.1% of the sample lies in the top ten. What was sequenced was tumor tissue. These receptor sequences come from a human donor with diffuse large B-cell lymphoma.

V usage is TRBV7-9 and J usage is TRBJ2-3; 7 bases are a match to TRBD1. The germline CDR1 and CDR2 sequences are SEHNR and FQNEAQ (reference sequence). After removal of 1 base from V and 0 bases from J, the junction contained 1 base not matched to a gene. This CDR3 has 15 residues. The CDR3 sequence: CASSLGTGSTDTQYF. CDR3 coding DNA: TGTGCCAGCAGCTTAGGGACAGGAAGCACAGATACGCAGTATTTT.

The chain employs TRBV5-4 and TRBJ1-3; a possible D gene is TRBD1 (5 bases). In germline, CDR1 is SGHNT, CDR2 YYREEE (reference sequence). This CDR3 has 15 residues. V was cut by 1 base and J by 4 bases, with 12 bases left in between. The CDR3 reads CASSLSWQGGNTIYF. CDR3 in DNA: TGTGCCAGCAGCTTGTCCTGGCAGGGAGGAAACACCATATATTTT.

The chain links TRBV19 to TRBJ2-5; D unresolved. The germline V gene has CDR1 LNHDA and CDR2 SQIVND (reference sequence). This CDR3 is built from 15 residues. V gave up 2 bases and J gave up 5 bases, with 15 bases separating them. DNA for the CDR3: TGTGCCAGTAGTATAACGCCCCAAAAGTGGGAGACCCAGTACTTC. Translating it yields CASSITPQKWETQYF. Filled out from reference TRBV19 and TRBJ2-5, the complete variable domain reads DGGITQSPKYLFRKEGQNVTLSCEQNLNHDAMYWYRQDPGQGLRLIYYSQIVNDFQKGDIAEGYSVSREKKESFPLTVTSAQKNPTAFYLCASSITPQKWETQYFGPGTRLLVL.

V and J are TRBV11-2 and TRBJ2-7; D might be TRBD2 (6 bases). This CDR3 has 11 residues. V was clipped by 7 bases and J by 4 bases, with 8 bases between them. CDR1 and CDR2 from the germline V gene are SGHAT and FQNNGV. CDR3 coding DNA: TGTGCCAGCACCGGGAGTTACGAGCAGTACTTC. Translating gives CASTGSYEQYF.

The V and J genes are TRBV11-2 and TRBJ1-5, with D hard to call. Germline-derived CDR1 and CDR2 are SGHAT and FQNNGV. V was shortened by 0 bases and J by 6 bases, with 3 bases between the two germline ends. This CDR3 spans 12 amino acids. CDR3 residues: CASSLDLQPQHF. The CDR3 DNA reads TGTGCCAGCAGCTTAGATCTTCAGCCCCAGCATTTT.

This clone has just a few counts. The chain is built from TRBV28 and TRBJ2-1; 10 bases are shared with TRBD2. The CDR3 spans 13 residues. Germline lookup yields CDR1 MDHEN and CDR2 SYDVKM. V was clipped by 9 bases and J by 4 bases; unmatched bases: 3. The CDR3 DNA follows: TGTGCCAGTACTAGCGGGATGTACAATGAGCAGTTCTTC. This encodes CASTSGMYNEQFF.

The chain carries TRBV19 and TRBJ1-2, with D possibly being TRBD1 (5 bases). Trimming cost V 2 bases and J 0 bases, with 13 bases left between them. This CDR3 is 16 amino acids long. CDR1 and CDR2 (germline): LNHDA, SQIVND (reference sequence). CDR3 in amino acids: CASSIWGGKANYGYTF. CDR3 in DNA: TGTGCCAGTAGTATATGGGGGGGAAAAGCTAACTATGGCTACACCTTC.

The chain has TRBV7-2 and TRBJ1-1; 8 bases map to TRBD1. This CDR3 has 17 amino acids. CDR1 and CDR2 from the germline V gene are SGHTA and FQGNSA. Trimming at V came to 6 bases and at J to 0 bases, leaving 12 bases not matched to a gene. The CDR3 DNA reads TGTGCCAGCAGTCCCCAGGGGGCAAGGTGGATGAACACTGAAGCTTTCTTT. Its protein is CASSPQGARWMNTEAFF.

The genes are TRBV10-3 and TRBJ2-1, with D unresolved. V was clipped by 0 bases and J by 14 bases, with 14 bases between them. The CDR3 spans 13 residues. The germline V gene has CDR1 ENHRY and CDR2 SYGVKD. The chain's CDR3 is CAISESTVLGEFF. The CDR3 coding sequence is TGTGCCATCAGTGAGTCGACCGTCCTTGGGGAGTTCTTC.

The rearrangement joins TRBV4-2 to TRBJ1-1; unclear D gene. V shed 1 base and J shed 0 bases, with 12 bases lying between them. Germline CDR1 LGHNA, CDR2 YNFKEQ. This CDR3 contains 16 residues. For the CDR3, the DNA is TGTGCCAGCAGCCAAGTTCCCGGAGACTTGAACACTGAAGCTTTCTTT. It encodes CASSQVPGDLNTEAFF.

CDR3 DNA: TGTGCCAGTAGACCTGGGAGGGGCCCTCAGCCCCAGCATTTT. Protein product: CASRPGRGPQPQHF. This chain joins TRBV19 and TRBJ1-5, with D possibly being TRBD1 (5 bases). CDR1 is LNHDA and CDR2 is SQIVND in the germline V gene (reference sequence). Between the trimmed V and J ends, which lost 6 bases and 6 bases, there was a span of 15 bases. The CDR3 spans 14 residues.

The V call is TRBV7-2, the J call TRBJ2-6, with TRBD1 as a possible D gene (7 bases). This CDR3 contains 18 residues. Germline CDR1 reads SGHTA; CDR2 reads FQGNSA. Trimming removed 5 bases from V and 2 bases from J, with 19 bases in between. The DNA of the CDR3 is TGTGCCAGCAGCCCCCTGACAGGGAGGTCTGCTGGGGCCAACGTCCTGACTTTC. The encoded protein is CASSPLTGRSAGANVLTF.

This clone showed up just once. DNA of the CDR3: TGTGCCACCTCCGGGACTAGCGGAGCCTACGAGCAGTACTTC. Its translation: CATSGTSGAYEQYF. The chain uses TRBV15 and TRBJ2-7; TRBD2 aligns across 11 bases. V was pared by 8 bases and J by 2 bases, with 5 bases of the junction left unmatched. Germline CDR1 is LNHNV and CDR2 is YYDKDF (reference sequence). The CDR3 runs 14 residues.

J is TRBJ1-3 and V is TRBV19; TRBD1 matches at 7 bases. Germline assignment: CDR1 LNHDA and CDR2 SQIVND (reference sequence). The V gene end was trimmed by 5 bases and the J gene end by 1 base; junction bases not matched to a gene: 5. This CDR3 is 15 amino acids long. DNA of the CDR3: TGTGCCAGTAGTCGTACAGGGGCTTCTGGAAACACCATATATTTT. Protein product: CASSRTGASGNTIYF. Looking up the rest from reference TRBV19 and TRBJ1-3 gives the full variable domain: DGGITQSPKYLFRKEGQNVTLSCEQNLNHDAMYWYRQDPGQGLRLIYYSQIVNDFQKGDIAEGYSVSREKKESFPLTVTSAQKNPTAFYLCASSRTGASGNTIYFGEGSWLTVV.

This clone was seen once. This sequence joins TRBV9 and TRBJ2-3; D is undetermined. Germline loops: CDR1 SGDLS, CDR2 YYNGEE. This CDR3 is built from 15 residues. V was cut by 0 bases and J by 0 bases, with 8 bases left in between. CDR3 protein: CASSVGLISTDTQYF. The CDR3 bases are TGTGCCAGCAGCGTAGGGCTAATTAGCACAGATACGCAGTATTTT.

The chain's CDR3 is CASSWGQDNYEQYF. CDR3 bases: TGCGCCAGCAGCTGGGGACAGGACAACTACGAGCAGTACTTC. The chain has TRBV5-1 and TRBJ2-7; TRBD1 matches at 8 bases. CDR3 length equals 14 residues. In germline, CDR1 is SGHRS, CDR2 YFSETQ. V was pared by 3 bases and J by 3 bases, with 5 bases of the junction left unmatched.

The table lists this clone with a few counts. The CDR3 here is CASSDGDTEAFF. DNA of the CDR3: TGTGCCAGCAGCGACGGGGACACTGAAGCTTTCTTT. The chain has TRBV11-3 and TRBJ1-1; no clear D. CDR3 length equals 12 residues. Germline CDR1 and CDR2: SGHNT and YENEEA. The V end lost 5 bases, the J end lost 3 bases, and 7 bases lay between the germline ends.

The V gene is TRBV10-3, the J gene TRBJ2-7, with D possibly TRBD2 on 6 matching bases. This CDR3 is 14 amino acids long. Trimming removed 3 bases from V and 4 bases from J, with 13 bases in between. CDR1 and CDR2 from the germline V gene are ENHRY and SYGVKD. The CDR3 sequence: CAISDPEGRYEQYF. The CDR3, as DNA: TGTGCCATCAGTGATCCAGAGGGGAGGTACGAGCAGTACTTC.

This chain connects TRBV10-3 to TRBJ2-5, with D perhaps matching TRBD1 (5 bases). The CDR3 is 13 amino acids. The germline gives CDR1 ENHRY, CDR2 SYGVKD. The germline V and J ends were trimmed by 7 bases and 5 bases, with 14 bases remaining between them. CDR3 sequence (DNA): TGTGCCATCACGAGGAGTCCAGGGGAGACCCAGTACTTC. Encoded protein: CAITRSPGETQYF.

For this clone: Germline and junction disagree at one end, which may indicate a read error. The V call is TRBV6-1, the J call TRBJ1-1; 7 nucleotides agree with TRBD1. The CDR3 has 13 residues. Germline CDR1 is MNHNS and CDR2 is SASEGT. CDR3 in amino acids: CASSRTGNIEAFF. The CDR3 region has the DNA TGTGCCAGCAGCAGGACAGGAAACATTGAAGCTTTCTTT.

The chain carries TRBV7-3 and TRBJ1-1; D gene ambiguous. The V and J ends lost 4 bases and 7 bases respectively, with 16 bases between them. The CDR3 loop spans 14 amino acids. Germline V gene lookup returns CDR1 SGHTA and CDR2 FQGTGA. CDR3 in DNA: TGTGCCAGCAGCTCCGGCACCGTGGATGGTGAAGCTTTCTTT. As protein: CASSSGTVDGEAFF. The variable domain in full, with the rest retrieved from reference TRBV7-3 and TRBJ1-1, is GAGVSQTPSNKVTEKGKYVELRCDPISGHTALYWYRQSLGQGPEFLIYFQGTGAADDSGLPNDRFFAVRPEGSVSTLKIQRTERGDSAVYLCASSSGTVDGEAFFGQGTRLTVV.

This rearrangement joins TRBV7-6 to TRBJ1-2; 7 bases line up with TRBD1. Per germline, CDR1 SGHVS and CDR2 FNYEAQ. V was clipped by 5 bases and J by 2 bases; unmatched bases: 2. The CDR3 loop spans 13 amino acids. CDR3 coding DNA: TGTGCCAGCAGCCCACAGGGGAACTATGGCTACACCTTC. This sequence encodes CASSPQGNYGYTF. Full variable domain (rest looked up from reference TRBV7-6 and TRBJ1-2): GAGVSQSPRYKVTKRGQDVALRCDPISGHVSLYWYRQALGQGPEFLTYFNYEAQQDKSGLPNDRFSAERPEGSISTLTIQRTEQRDSAMYRCASSPQGNYGYTFGSGTRLTVV.

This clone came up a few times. In DNA, the CDR3 is TGTGCCATCAGCACGTCTTATGATCAGCCCCAGCATTTT. Translating gives CAISTSYDQPQHF. The genes are TRBV10-3 and TRBJ1-5; D not resolved. This CDR3 has 13 residues. Trimming pared 6 bases from V and 5 bases from J, leaving 11 bases between. CDR1 is ENHRY, CDR2 SYGVKD, per germline.

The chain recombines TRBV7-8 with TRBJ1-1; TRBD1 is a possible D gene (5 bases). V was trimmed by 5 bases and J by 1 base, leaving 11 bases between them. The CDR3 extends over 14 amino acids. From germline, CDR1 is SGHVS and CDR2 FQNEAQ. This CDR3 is CASSLGVGNTEAFF. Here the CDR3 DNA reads TGTGCCAGCAGCCTAGGGGTGGGGAACACTGAAGCTTTCTTT.